The sequence of this TCR beta chain was determined in a study of cytomegalovirus exposure and HLA in healthy donors. Study findings and constraints: An analysis was carried out later, and it reportedly showed fewer N-insertions in an Asian-associated ancestry cluster than the approximately 660-donor mean.

J was trimmed by 6 bases and V by 5 bases; bases with no gene match: 9. This CDR3 contains 14 residues. CDR1 is SGHRS and CDR2 is YFSETQ in the germline V gene. Researchers ran the PCR with 60 Vbeta and 13 Jbeta primers. Repertoires were generated with immunoSEQ multiplex PCR, while TCRdb's copy carries only in-frame clones and drops some. Of around 150,000 clones in the sample, approximately 80% were seen once. A remark on this clone: Antigen unknown.

Source material: PBMCs. The chain is built from TRBV5-1 and TRBJ2-3; the match to TRBD2 covers 7 bases. This TCR derives from a boy aged 2-15 years in good health and CMV-seronegative. The CDR3 DNA follows: TGCGCCAGCAGTTTTGGGGGGGAAGCTGATACGCAGTATTTT. It codes for CASSFGGEADTQYF.